Listed here are 19 T cell receptor beta chains from one sample, sequenced in a study of T cell repertoires in cytomegalovirus infection (dated by TCRdb to about 2019). Sequencing relied on an Illumina HiSeq 1500. TCRdb trimmed the raw reads at Q25, called clones with MiXCR and kept productive beta chains. Here each entry gathers all rows of one CDR3 protein and keeps the most common genes and DNA. This sample is represented by 85,000 to 120,000 distinct CDR3 sequences; approximately 15% of them were singletons. Jointly, the top ten make up more than 7% of the sample. The source material was PBMCs. Every receptor here comes from a human donor in good health (CMV status not recorded). Some clones in this sample may be carry-over from other donors' samples.

The chain recombines TRBV7-9 with TRBJ2-7; 12 positions match TRBD1. The CDR3 contains 16 residues. Trimming at V came to 2 bases and at J to 4 bases, leaving 6 bases not matched to a gene. CDR1 and CDR2 (germline): SEHNR, FQNEAQ (reference sequence). This CDR3 reads CASSLSPGQGAYEQYF. The CDR3 DNA follows: TGTGCCAGCAGCTTAAGCCCGGGACAGGGGGCATACGAGCAGTACTTC.

This clonotype was detected a few times. The chain combines TRBV6-6 with TRBJ1-3; possible D gene TRBD1, 5 bases. The V and J ends lost 7 bases and 1 base respectively, with 11 bases between them. This CDR3 has 14 amino acids. The germline V gene has CDR1 MNHNY and CDR2 SVGAGI (reference sequence). The CDR3 DNA is TGTGCCAGCACCACGAGGGGATCTGGAAACACCATATATTTT. Translated: CASTTRGSGNTIYF.

This chain uses TRBV6-2 or TRBV6-3 with TRBJ2-6; maybe TRBD1 (6 bases). The CDR3 contains 15 residues. Germline-derived CDR1 and CDR2 are MNHEY and SVGEGT. Trimming cost V 7 bases and J 4 bases, with 14 bases left between them. This chain's CDR3 is CASNRRGSGANVLTF. CDR3 coding DNA: TGTGCCAGCAACCGCAGGGGTTCCGGGGCCAACGTCCTGACTTTC.

Only a few counts were recorded for this clonotype. CDR3 in amino acids: CASSTQGEETF. DNA of the CDR3: TGTGCCAGCAGTACACAGGGAGAGGAGACCTTC. The V call is TRBV6-6, the J call TRBJ1-2; D is possibly TRBD1 (6 bases). Germline V gene data show CDR1 as MNHNY and CDR2 as SVGAGI (reference sequence). V lost 5 bases and J 14 bases, leaving 15 bases between the germline ends. CDR3 length equals 11 residues.

CDR3 bases: TGCAGTGCTAGAGAGTGGGTCGCTAGCACAGATACGCAGTATTTT. Its protein is CSAREWVASTDTQYF. The V call is TRBV20-1, the J call TRBJ2-3, with D hard to call. Germline V gene sequence: CDR1 DFQATT, CDR2 SNEGSKA (reference sequence). The V end was cut by 0 bases, the J end by 0 bases, with 10 bases between. The CDR3 length is 15 residues.

This clonotype was recorded a few times. The gene calls are TRBV6-5 and TRBJ1-1, with TRBD1 matching over 9 bases. Germline CDR1 is MNHEY and CDR2 is SVGAGI. Germline trimming cut 6 bases from V and 6 bases from J; bases unmatched to any gene: 8. The CDR3 loop spans 14 amino acids. CDR3 nucleotides: TGTGCCAGCAGCTTCGACAGGGGGGTACCTGAAGCTTTCTTT. Its protein product is CASSFDRGVPEAFF.

V usage is TRBV29-1 and J usage is TRBJ2-3; TRBD2 matches at 7 bases. Germline V lookup: CDR1 SQVTM, CDR2 ANQGSEA. This CDR3 is built from 17 residues. V trimming: 6 bases; J trimming: 2 bases; junction bases outside the gene matches: 17. The CDR3 here is CSVPTQGLVTPTDTQYF. The CDR3, as DNA: TGCAGCGTACCAACCCAAGGACTAGTGACTCCCACAGATACGCAGTATTTT.

The chain employs TRBV19 and TRBJ2-4; D unclear. V was shortened by 5 bases and J by 7 bases, with 21 bases between the two germline ends. This CDR3 has 16 residues. Germline V gene data show CDR1 as LNHDA and CDR2 as SQIVND (reference sequence). The CDR3 spells CASSPSSTRRWNIQYF. The CDR3 nucleotides are TGTGCCAGTAGTCCCTCAAGTACACGGCGATGGAACATTCAGTACTTC.

This clonotype was seen a few times. The V and J genes are TRBV2 and TRBJ1-2; a possible D gene is TRBD1 (6 bases). The CDR3 totals 13 residues. The germline V gene encodes CDR1 SNHLY and CDR2 FYNNEI. V was pared by 5 bases and J by 8 bases, with 15 bases between. CDR3 bases: TGTGCCAGCAGTCCCGGGACATTAACGGGCTACACCTTC. It specifies CASSPGTLTGYTF.

The V and J genes are TRBV7-2 and TRBJ2-2, with a tentative D call TRBD2 (5 bases). V dropped 4 bases and J dropped 3 bases, with 6 bases sitting between them. CDR1 SGHTA and CDR2 FQGNSA come from the germline V gene. CDR3 length equals 13 residues. The CDR3 is CASSSDYTGELFF. Written as DNA, the CDR3 is TGTGCCAGCAGCTCGGACTACACCGGGGAGCTGTTTTTT.

The chain couples TRBV2 to TRBJ2-2; no clear D gene. Germline V gene data show CDR1 as SNHLY and CDR2 as FYNNEI. This CDR3 has 13 amino acids. V was cut by 5 bases and J by 7 bases, with 11 bases left in between. The CDR3 sequence: CASSSVPLGELFF. The DNA for the CDR3 is TGTGCCAGCAGTTCCGTTCCCCTCGGGGAGCTGTTTTTT.

This clonotype was observed a single time. This rearrangement joins TRBV2 to TRBJ2-1; 12 nucleotides agree with TRBD2. The CDR3 is 14 amino acids. Trimming cost V 11 bases and J 9 bases; bases outside gene matches: 11. Germline V CDR1 and CDR2: SNHLY, FYNNEI. The CDR3 DNA reads TGTGCCGGGACCCGACTAGCGGGGGAAGTTGAGCAGTTCTTC. Its protein is CAGTRLAGEVEQFF.

This clonotype was counted a few times. V gene TRBV12-3 or TRBV12-4 combines with J gene TRBJ2-5, with 7 bases matching TRBD2. V gave up 5 bases and J gave up 5 bases; unmatched junction bases: 8. The CDR3 has 14 residues. DNA for the CDR3: TGTGCCAGCAGTCCGGGACTACCCCCCGAGACCCAGTACTTC. Translated: CASSPGLPPETQYF.

Here the CDR3 reads CANSFQPQHF. The CDR3 DNA follows: TGTGCCAATAGTTTCCAGCCCCAGCATTTT. The J gene is TRBJ1-5, the V gene TRBV28, with D uncertain. The CDR3 loop spans 10 amino acids. Trimming cost V 10 bases and J 7 bases, with 8 bases left between them. Germline CDR1 is MDHEN and CDR2 is SYDVKM.

The chain uses TRBV5-6 and TRBJ1-4, with a tentative D call TRBD1 (6 bases). CDR1 SGHDT and CDR2 YYEEEE come from the germline V gene. This CDR3 is built from 15 residues. Trimming took off 4 bases at V and 1 base at J, with 11 bases between the two ends. CDR3: CASSPLGGTNEKLFF. In nucleotides, the CDR3 is TGTGCCAGCAGCCCTTTAGGGGGAACTAATGAAAAACTGTTTTTT.

This clonotype occurred a few times. This chain joins TRBV28 and TRBJ1-1; D is unresolved. The CDR3 loop spans 12 amino acids. In germline, CDR1 is MDHEN, CDR2 SYDVKM. V lost 4 bases, J lost 4 bases, and 7 bases lay in between. CDR3 in DNA: TGTGCCAGCAGTTACCAACGCACTGAAGCTTTCTTT. As protein: CASSYQRTEAFF.

This clonotype occurred a few times. V gene TRBV7-2 combines with J gene TRBJ2-3, with D perhaps TRBD1 or TRBD2 (5 bases each). Germline loops: CDR1 SGHTA, CDR2 FQGNSA. Trimming left V 5 bases short and J 0 bases short, with 9 bases between. CDR3 size: 14 residues. CDR3 protein: CASSEGPSTDTQYF. Written as DNA, the CDR3 is TGTGCCAGCAGCGAGGGGCCTAGCACAGATACGCAGTATTTT.

This clonotype was picked up many times. The chain carries TRBV5-1 and TRBJ2-5; 13 nucleotides align to TRBD2. Trimming at V came to 2 bases and at J to 6 bases, leaving 4 bases not matched to a gene. The germline gives CDR1 SGHRS, CDR2 YFSETQ. This CDR3 has 15 amino acids. In nucleotides, the CDR3 is TGCGCCAGCAGCTTAACTAGCGGGGGGGTGAAGACCCAGTACTTC. This encodes CASSLTSGGVKTQYF.

This sequence joins TRBV7-9 and TRBJ2-5; 8 bases align to TRBD1. Per germline, CDR1 SEHNR and CDR2 FQNEAQ (reference sequence). Trimming at V came to 5 bases and at J to 1 base, leaving 6 bases not matched to a gene. The CDR3 runs to 15 residues. CDR3 sequence reads: CASSVRQGTQETQYF. The CDR3 bases are TGTGCCAGCAGCGTAAGACAGGGGACCCAAGAGACCCAGTACTTC.